The following is a TCR beta chain sequence with its context. This CDR3 comprises 15 residues. V shed 3 bases and J 5 bases; nucleotides not matched to a gene: 8. Germline V gene sequence: CDR1 KGHSH, CDR2 LQKENI. The sample originates from a study of blood T cell repertoires in COVID-19. The repertoire was sequenced with immunoSEQ multiplex PCR; TCRdb's copy has only in-frame clones and lacks some. Here the sample spans roughly 270,000 clones, 70% to 90% being singletons. The sample was peripheral blood. The rearrangement uses TRBV18 and TRBJ2-7, with TRBD1 matching over 9 bases. The receptor was isolated from a man aged 18 to 30 with active or convalescent COVID-19. CDR3 loop: CASSPKLRDRDEQYF. In DNA form, the CDR3 reads TGTGCCAGCTCACCGAAACTCCGGGACAGGGACGAGCAGTACTTC.